Following are 11 T cell receptor beta chains from one sample sequenced in a study of blood T cell repertoires in COVID-19. The protocol was immunoSEQ multiplex PCR, while the TCRdb copy is restricted to in-frame clones and leaves out a portion. This table holds 110,000 or so clones, approximately 90% found once. The sample taken for sequencing was peripheral blood. The receptors shown here come from a woman in her forties or fifties with acute or convalescent COVID-19.

The sample holds one count of this clone. This chain connects TRBV7-9 to TRBJ1-2; D remains unclear. The V end was cut by 7 bases, the J end by 5 bases, with 17 bases between. The CDR3 has 14 amino acids. In germline, CDR1 is SEHNR, CDR2 FQNEAQ (reference sequence). CDR3 residues: CASTAGRLNYGYTF. For the CDR3, the DNA is TGTGCCAGCACCGCGGGAAGGCTGAATTATGGCTACACCTTC.

V is TRBV30 and J is TRBJ1-2; D possibly corresponds to TRBD1 (5 bases). Germline V lookup: CDR1 GTSNPN, CDR2 SVGIG (reference sequence). The ends were cut back, 2 bases at V and 7 bases at J, with 11 bases in the middle. This CDR3 comprises 12 residues. For the CDR3, the DNA is TGTGCCTGGAGTTGGAGGGGCAGTGGCTACACCTTC. Encoded protein: CAWSWRGSGYTF.

This clone was seen once. The CDR3: CASTRTGTYEQYF. The CDR3 region has the DNA TGTGCCAGCACCAGGACAGGTACCTACGAGCAGTACTTC. The chain recombines TRBV28 with TRBJ2-7, with 7 bases that match TRBD1. This CDR3 has 13 residues. From germline, CDR1 is MDHEN and CDR2 SYDVKM. With V trimmed by 7 bases and J by 2 bases, 5 bases remained unmatched.

The chain uses TRBV6-5 and TRBJ2-7; 9 positions agree with TRBD1. The V and J ends lost 7 bases and 2 bases, in that order; junction bases with no gene match: 6. From germline, CDR1 is MNHEY and CDR2 SVGAGI. The CDR3 is 14 residues long. This chain's CDR3 is CASTVGQGTYEQYF. CDR3 nucleotides: TGTGCCAGCACAGTGGGACAGGGTACCTACGAGCAGTACTTC.

The chain links TRBV7-9 to TRBJ1-4; D is perhaps TRBD1 (5 bases). This CDR3 is 15 amino acids long. V was pared by 5 bases and J by 4 bases, with 14 bases between. CDR1 SEHNR and CDR2 FQNEAQ come from the germline V gene (reference sequence). The CDR3 loop is CASSPPGLGNEKLFF. CDR3 nucleotides: TGTGCCAGCAGCCCTCCGGGACTGGGTAATGAAAAACTGTTTTTT.

The genes are TRBV4-3 and TRBJ1-2; TRBD1 aligns across 8 bases. Germline CDR1 is LGHNA and CDR2 is YSLEER. This CDR3 contains 15 residues. Losses at the gene ends were 3 bases for V and 4 bases for J; bases not matched to a gene: 7. The CDR3 is CASSQAAGGPYGYTF. The CDR3 DNA is TGCGCCAGCAGCCAGGCTGCAGGGGGCCCCTATGGCTACACCTTC.

J is TRBJ1-3 and V is TRBV28; D call uncertain. The V end was cut by 3 bases, the J end by 4 bases, with 16 bases between. This CDR3 contains 16 residues. Germline V lookup: CDR1 MDHEN, CDR2 SYDVKM. CDR3 in amino acids: CASSFFRGFSGNTIYF. The CDR3 bases are TGTGCCAGCAGTTTCTTTCGGGGTTTTTCAGGAAACACCATATATTTT.

This rearrangement joins TRBV30 to TRBJ2-7; 9 bases are shared with TRBD1. J lost 3 bases, V lost 1 base, and 4 bases had no gene match. This CDR3 has 14 amino acids. CDR1 GTSNPN and CDR2 SVGIG come from the germline V gene (reference sequence). CDR3 DNA sequence: TGTGCCTGGAGTGGGGGACAGGGAAACTACGAGCAGTACTTC. Encoded protein: CAWSGGQGNYEQYF.

This chain links TRBV7-8 with TRBJ2-5, with 9 positions matching TRBD2. The V gene end was trimmed by 6 bases and the J gene end by 2 bases; junction bases not matched to a gene: 4. From germline, CDR1 is SGHVS and CDR2 FQNEAQ. The CDR3 sequence is 14 residues long. CDR3 amino acids: CASSPTSGQETQYF. In DNA form, the CDR3 reads TGTGCCAGCAGTCCGACTAGCGGACAAGAGACCCAGTACTTC.

The chain uses TRBV28 and TRBJ2-5, with D possibly matching TRBD1 (6 bases). Per the germline V gene, CDR1 is MDHEN and CDR2 is SYDVKM. The V end was cut by 5 bases, the J end by 4 bases, with 14 bases between. The CDR3 length is 14 residues. The CDR3 spells CASSSQGLGETQYF. Here the CDR3 DNA reads TGTGCCAGCAGTAGTCAGGGGCTGGGAGAGACCCAGTACTTC.

The J gene is TRBJ2-7, the V gene TRBV2; D is perhaps TRBD1 (5 bases). The V end was cut by 6 bases, the J end by 0 bases, with 12 bases between. Germline V CDR1 and CDR2: SNHLY, FYNNEI. The CDR3 consists of 14 residues. CDR3 bases: TGTGCCAGCAGAAGGGGCGCAGACTCCTACGAGCAGTACTTC. Translation gives CASRRGADSYEQYF.